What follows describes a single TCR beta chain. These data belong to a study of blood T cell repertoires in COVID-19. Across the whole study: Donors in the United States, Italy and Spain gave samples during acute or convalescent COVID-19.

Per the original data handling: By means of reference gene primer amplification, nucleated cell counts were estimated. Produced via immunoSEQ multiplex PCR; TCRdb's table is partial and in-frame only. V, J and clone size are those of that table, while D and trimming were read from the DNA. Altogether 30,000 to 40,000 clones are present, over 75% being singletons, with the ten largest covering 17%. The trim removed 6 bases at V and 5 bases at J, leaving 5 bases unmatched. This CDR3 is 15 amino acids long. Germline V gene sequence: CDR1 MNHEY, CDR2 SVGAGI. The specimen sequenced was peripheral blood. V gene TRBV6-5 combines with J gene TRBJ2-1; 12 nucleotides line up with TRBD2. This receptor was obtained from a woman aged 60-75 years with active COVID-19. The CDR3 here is CASRDRLAGDNEQFF. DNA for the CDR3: TGTGCCAGCAGAGATCGACTAGCGGGGGACAATGAGCAGTTCTTC.